The T cell receptor beta chain under discussion was sequenced for a study of T-cell reconstitution after alpha-beta-depleted transplantation in children. This clonotype was seen at least ten times. Its specificity is unknown. V shed 4 bases and J shed 4 bases, with 14 bases lying between them. CDR3 length: 13 amino acids. CDR1 is SQVTM and CDR2 is ANQGSEA in the germline V gene. It was with unique molecular identifiers that the TCRbeta library was prepared. MiXCR, applied by TCRdb to the PCR reads, yields one record per CDR3 protein. The data show around 250,000 distinct CDR3 sequences, under 9.5% seen once. Study-wide results and limits: Newly produced T cells mostly accounted for T-cell counts and diversity one year post-transplant.

The material was PBMCs, mostly from graft donor cells, obtained 180 days after TCRalphabeta/CD19-depleted stem cell transplant. The V gene is TRBV29-1, the J gene TRBJ2-7; D is undetermined. This TCR was recovered from a male patient between 10 and 17 years old who had a stem cell transplant for acute lymphoblastic leukemia, so the T cells may come from the graft donor. The CDR3 spells CSVVAGPYYEQYF. In DNA form, the CDR3 reads TGCAGCGTTGTAGCCGGGCCCTATTACGAGCAGTACTTC.